Listed here is a single T cell receptor (beta chain). The antigen is undetermined. These data originate in a study of PD-L1 blockade in urothelial cancer. Whole-study context: Blood was tested 3 weeks (second dose) and 6 weeks into treatment. Median blood clonality was about 0.086, with 80,000 to 100,000 unique TCRs. General study points: Below-median pretreatment blood TCR clonality predicted better survival.

Repertoires were generated with immunoSEQ multiplex PCR, while TCRdb's copy carries only in-frame clones and drops some. The sample has approximately 80,000 clones; 82% are singletons. This CDR3 is built from 14 residues. Trimming removed 4 bases at V and 1 base at J, with 9 bases between. CDR1 is MDHEN, CDR2 SYDVKM, per germline. The receptor comes from an older man with urothelial cancer. The chain combines TRBV28 with TRBJ2-3; no definite D call. This specimen consisted of PBMCs, obtained around atezolizumab (anti-PD-L1) treatment. Here the CDR3 reads CASSSPRGTDTQYF. The CDR3 DNA is TGTGCCAGCAGTTCCCCCCGGGGCACAGATACGCAGTATTTT.